This TCR beta chain was sequenced in a study of cytomegalovirus exposure and HLA in healthy donors. Study results and caveats: In a later analysis, a missense DCLRE1C variant was linked to TCR beta V- and J-gene trimming.

13 Jbeta primers and 60 Vbeta primers were used for the PCR. The protocol was immunoSEQ multiplex PCR, while the TCRdb copy is restricted to in-frame clones and leaves out a portion. Here the sample spans fewer than 200,000 clones, approximately 76% being singletons. Details on this clone: The antigen remains unidentified.

CDR3 length equals 14 residues. V lost 4 bases, J lost 4 bases, and 14 bases lay in between. Germline lookup yields CDR1 GTSNPN and CDR2 SVGIG (reference sequence). Sequences were obtained from PBMCs. The rearrangement links TRBV30 to TRBJ1-3; D is ambiguous. The sequence was collected from a young woman in good health and CMV-seropositive. The CDR3 loop reads CAWTHGSAGNTIYF. Here the CDR3 DNA reads TGTGCCTGGACGCACGGGAGTGCAGGAAACACCATATATTTT.